Sequencing of this TCR beta chain was carried out in a study of CD8+CD57+ T cells in acquired aplastic anemia. Looking at the study overall: Sorted cells (CD4+ and CD8+) yielded DNA amounts that averaged 3.2 ug.

An expansion of CD8+CD57+ cells by flow cytometry had been shown in patients chosen for sequencing. Every patient had severe acquired aplastic anemia. Patients had undergone no therapy by the time their blood was sampled. Overall study findings and caveats: Patients and controls had in common fewer than 30 CD8+ CDR3 sequences.

TCR beta VDJ and CDR3 profiling used genomic DNA as template. One entry per CDR3 protein, called by TCRdb with MiXCR from the reads. This table holds about 150,000 distinct CDR3 sequences, roughly 54% found once. This clonotype was observed at least ten times. Its specificity is not known. This clonotype was obtained from a human donor with aplastic anemia. The sample taken for sequencing was sorted CD4+, CD8+, or CD8+CD57+ T cells (not recorded which) from PBMCs.

CDR3 loop: CASSTELGGSYNEQFF. CDR3 coding DNA: TGTGCCAGTAGTACGGAGCTAGGGGGCTCCTACAATGAGCAGTTCTTC. The chain is built from TRBV19 and TRBJ2-1; maybe TRBD1 (6 bases). Germline values: CDR1 LNHDA, CDR2 SQIVND (reference sequence). The CDR3 consists of 16 residues. V was cut by 4 bases and J by 0 bases, with 13 bases left in between.